Below are 3 T cell receptor beta chains sequenced from a single sample in a study of HIV-infected patients and healthy controls. The repertoire came from unfractionated whole blood and reflected all unsorted peripheral T cells. Alpha and beta constant-region primers primed reverse transcription of about 0.5 ug RNA. Alpha and beta chain libraries were made separately by chain-specific third strand synthesis with multiplexing indices. TCRdb itself ran the 5' RACE reads through MiXCR, one entry per CDR3 protein. Of approximately 9,800 distinct CDR3 sequences in the sample, less than 9.5% were seen once. Input material: blood. These receptors were taken from an adult in good health.

V usage is TRBV5-1 and J usage is TRBJ2-5; D remains unclear. Between the trimmed V and J ends, which lost 0 bases and 4 bases, there was a span of 13 bases. The CDR3 has 15 residues. CDR1 SGHRS and CDR2 YFSETQ come from the germline V gene. In DNA, the CDR3 is TGCGCCAGCAGCTTGGTTGGTGCAGGAGTAGAGACCCAGTACTTC. Its translation: CASSLVGAGVETQYF.

This clonotype is medium-sized (0.01 to 0.1%) in the sample. The chain links TRBV27 to TRBJ1-2; 7 nucleotides agree with TRBD1. V shed 8 bases, J shed 11 bases, and the junction held 17 bases outside the gene matches. Germline V gene sequence: CDR1 MNHEY, CDR2 SMNVEV (reference sequence). This CDR3 has 14 residues. CDR3 residues: CASSPQRGQGDYTF. CDR3 DNA: TGTGCCAGCTCCCCCCAGAGGGGGCAGGGTGATTACACCTTC.

Only a few counts were recorded for this clonotype. The rearrangement links TRBV6-5 to TRBJ2-2; D is undetermined. Germline V gene sequence: CDR1 MNHEY, CDR2 SVGAGI. This CDR3 region has 12 residues. Trimming took 6 bases from V and 7 from J, leaving 9 bases between them. CDR3 amino acids: CASSLHRGELFF. Here the CDR3 DNA reads TGTGCCAGCAGCCTTCATCGCGGGGAGCTGTTTTTT.